What follows is one T cell receptor (beta chain) and its context. Its antigen is unidentified. The length of the CDR3 is 16 residues. Germline-derived CDR1 and CDR2 are MGHRA and YSYEKL. V shed 0 bases and J shed 2 bases, with 12 bases lying between them. This specimen belongs to a study of OX40 agonist ivuxolimab in advanced cancers. Study information: Clinicians treated patients with ivuxolimab, an agonistic anti-OX40 (CD134) antibody. Points from the study as a whole: CD8+ T cells showed, on average, more clonal expansion than CD4+ cells.

The table came from immunoSEQ multiplex PCR; TCRdb's copy has only in-frame clones and leaves some out. The sample includes fewer than 80,000 clones, roughly 76% of them seen just once. Sampling times: baseline, cycle 4 day 1, cycle 7 day 1. The chain couples TRBV4-1 to TRBJ2-3, with D perhaps matching TRBD1 (6 bases). The source material was CD4+ or CD8+ T cells sorted from blood, sampled in a trial of the OX40 agonist ivuxolimab. The sequence was collected from an adult with an advanced solid tumor such as melanoma, head and neck, liver or kidney cancer. The CDR3 loop reads CASSQDLWDTTDTQYF. Here the CDR3 DNA reads TGCGCCAGCAGCCAAGATTTATGGGACACCACAGATACGCAGTATTTT.